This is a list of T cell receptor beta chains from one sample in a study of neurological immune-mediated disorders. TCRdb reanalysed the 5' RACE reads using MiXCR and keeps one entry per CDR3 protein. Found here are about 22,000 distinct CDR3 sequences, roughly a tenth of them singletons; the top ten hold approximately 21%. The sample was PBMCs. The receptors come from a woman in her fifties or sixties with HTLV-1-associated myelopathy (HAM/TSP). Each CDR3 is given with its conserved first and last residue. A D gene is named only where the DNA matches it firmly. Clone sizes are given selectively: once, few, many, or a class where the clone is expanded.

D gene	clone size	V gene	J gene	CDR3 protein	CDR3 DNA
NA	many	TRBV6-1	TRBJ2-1	CATPGGDRYNEQFF	TGTGCCACCCCGGGCGGAGACCGATACAATGAGCAGTTCTTC
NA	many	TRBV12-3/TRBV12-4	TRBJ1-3	CATQTHPPSWSGNTIYF	TGTGCCACCCAAACCCACCCCCCAAGCTGGTCTGGAAACACCATATATTTT
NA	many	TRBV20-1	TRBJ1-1	CSASEALGFNTEAFF	TGCAGTGCTAGTGAGGCTCTGGGATTCAACACTGAAGCTTTCTTT
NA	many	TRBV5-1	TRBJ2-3	CASSLEGGLTDTQYF	TGCGCCAGCAGCTTGGAAGGAGGGTTGACAGATACGCAGTATTTT
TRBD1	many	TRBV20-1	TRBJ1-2	CSARDRDRYTSYGYTF	TGCAGTGCTAGAGACCGGGACAGATACACTAGCTATGGCTACACCTTC
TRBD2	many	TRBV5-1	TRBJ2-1	CASSLTSGGLSSYNEQFF	TGCGCCAGCAGCTTGACTAGCGGGGGGCTTTCCTCCTACAATGAGCAGTTCTTC
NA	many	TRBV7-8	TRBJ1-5	CASSLHTSNQPQHF	TGTGCCAGCAGCTTACACACGAGCAATCAGCCCCAGCATTTT
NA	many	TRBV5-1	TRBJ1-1	CASSIQVNTEAFF	TGCGCCAGCAGCATACAGGTGAACACTGAAGCTTTCTTT
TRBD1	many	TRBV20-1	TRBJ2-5	CSARDVRTGGFETQYF	TGCAGTGCTAGAGACGTTAGGACAGGGGGTTTTGAGACCCAGTACTTC
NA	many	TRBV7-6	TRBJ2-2	CASSLARDGVGELFF	TGTGCCAGCAGCCTCGCCAGGGATGGGGTCGGGGAGCTGTTTTTT
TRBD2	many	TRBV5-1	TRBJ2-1	CASSFVLAGAYNEQFF	TGCGCCAGCAGCTTTGTTCTAGCGGGGGCCTACAATGAGCAGTTCTTC
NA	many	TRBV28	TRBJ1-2	CASRARYGYTF	TGTGCCAGCAGAGCCCGGTATGGCTACACCTTC
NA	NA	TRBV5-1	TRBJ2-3	CASSGAGTDTQYF	TGCGCCAGCAGCGGGGCAGGCACAGATACGCAGTATTTT